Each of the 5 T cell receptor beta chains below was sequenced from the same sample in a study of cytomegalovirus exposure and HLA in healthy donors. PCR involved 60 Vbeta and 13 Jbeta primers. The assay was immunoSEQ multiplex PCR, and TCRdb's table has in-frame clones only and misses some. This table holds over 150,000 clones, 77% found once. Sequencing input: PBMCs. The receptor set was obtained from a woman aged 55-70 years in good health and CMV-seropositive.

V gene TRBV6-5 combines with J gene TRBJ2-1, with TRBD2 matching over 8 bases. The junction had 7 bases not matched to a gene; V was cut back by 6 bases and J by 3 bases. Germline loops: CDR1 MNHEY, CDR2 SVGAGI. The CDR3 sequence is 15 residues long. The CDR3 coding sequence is TGTGCCAGCAGCCCTAGCGGGCGGATCTACAATGAGCAGTTCTTC. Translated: CASSPSGRIYNEQFF.

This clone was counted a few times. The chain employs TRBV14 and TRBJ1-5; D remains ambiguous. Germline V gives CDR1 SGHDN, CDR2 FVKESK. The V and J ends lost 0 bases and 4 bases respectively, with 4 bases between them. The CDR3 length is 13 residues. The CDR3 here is CASSQDLNQPQHF. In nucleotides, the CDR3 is TGTGCCAGCAGCCAAGATTTAAATCAGCCCCAGCATTTT.

CDR3 coding DNA: TGTGCCAGCAGTGAAGGGACAGGGTTCCACAATGAGCAGTTCTTC. This gives the protein CASSEGTGFHNEQFF. J is TRBJ2-1 and V is TRBV6-1, with TRBD1 identical over 8 bases. In germline, CDR1 is MNHNS, CDR2 SASEGT. The CDR3 loop spans 15 amino acids. V gave up 1 base and J gave up 5 bases; unmatched junction bases: 4.

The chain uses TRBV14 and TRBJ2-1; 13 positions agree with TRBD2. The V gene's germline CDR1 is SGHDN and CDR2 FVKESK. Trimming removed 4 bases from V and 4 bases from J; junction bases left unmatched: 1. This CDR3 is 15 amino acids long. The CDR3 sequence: CASSRTSGGYNEQFF. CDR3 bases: TGTGCCAGCAGCCGGACTAGCGGGGGATACAATGAGCAGTTCTTC. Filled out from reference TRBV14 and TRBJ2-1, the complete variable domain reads EAGVTQFPSHSVIEKGQTVTLRCDPISGHDNLYWYRRVMGKEIKFLLHFVKESKQDESGMPNNRFLAERTGGTYSTLKVQPAELEDSGVYFCASSRTSGGYNEQFFGPGTRLTVL.

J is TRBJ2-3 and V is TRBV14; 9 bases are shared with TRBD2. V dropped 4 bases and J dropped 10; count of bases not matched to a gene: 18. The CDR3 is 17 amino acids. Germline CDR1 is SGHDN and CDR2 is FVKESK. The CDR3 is CASSPRLAGSLRKAQYF. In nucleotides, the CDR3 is TGTGCCAGCAGCCCCCGGCTAGCGGGATCCCTCCGAAAGGCGCAGTATTTT.